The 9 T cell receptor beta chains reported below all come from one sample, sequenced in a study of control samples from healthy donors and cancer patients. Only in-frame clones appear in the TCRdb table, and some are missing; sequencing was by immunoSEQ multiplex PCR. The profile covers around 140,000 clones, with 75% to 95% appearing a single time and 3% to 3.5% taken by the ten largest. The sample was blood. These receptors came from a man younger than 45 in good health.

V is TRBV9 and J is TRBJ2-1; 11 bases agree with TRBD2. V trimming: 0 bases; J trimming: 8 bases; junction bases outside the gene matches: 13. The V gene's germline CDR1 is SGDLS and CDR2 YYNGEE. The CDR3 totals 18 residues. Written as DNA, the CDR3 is TGTGCCAGCAGCGTAGAGCCCCGTCCTAGCGGGGGGAGCGATGAGCAGTTCTTC. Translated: CASSVEPRPSGGSDEQFF. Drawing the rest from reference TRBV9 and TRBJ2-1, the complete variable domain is DSGVTQTPKHLITATGQRVTLRCSPRSGDLSVYWYQQSLDQGLQFLIQYYNGEERAKGNILERFSAQQFPDLHSELNLSSLELGDSALYFCASSVEPRPSGGSDEQFFGPGTRLTVL.

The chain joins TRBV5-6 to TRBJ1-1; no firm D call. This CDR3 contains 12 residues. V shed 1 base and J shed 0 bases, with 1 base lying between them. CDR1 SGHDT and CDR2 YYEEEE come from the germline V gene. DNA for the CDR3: TGTGCCAGCAGCTTGCTGAACACTGAAGCTTTCTTT. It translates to CASSLLNTEAFF.

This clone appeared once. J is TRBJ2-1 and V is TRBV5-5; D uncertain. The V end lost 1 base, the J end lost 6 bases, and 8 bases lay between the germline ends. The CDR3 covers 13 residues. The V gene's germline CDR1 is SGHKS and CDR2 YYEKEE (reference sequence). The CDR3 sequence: CASSLRWPNEQFF. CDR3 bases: TGTGCCAGCAGCTTGAGATGGCCCAATGAGCAGTTCTTC.

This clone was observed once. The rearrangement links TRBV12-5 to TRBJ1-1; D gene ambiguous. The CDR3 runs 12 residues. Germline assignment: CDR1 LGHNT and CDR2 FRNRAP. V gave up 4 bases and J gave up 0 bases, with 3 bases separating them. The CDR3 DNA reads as TGTGCTAGTGGTTGGGTGAACACTGAAGCTTTCTTT. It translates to CASGWVNTEAFF.

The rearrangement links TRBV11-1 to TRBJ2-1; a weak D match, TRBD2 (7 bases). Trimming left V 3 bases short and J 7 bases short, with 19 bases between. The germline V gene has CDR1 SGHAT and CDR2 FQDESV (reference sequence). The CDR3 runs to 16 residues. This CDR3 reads CASSFGAGAVPNEQFF. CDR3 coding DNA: TGTGCCAGCAGCTTTGGGGCGGGGGCGGTACCTAATGAGCAGTTCTTC.

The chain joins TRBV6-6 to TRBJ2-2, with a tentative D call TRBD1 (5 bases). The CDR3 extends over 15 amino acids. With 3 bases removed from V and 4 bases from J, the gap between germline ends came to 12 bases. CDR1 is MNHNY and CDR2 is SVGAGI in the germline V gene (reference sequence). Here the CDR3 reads CASSYVRGGTGELFF. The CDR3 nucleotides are TGTGCCAGCAGTTATGTTAGGGGCGGCACCGGGGAGCTGTTTTTT.

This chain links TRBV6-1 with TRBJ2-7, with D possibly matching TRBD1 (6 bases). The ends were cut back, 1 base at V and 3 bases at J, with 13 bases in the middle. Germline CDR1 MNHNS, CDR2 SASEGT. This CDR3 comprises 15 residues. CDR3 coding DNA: TGTGCCAGCAGTGAAGGCAGGGGTGGCTTCTACGAGCAGTACTTC. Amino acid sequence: CASSEGRGGFYEQYF.

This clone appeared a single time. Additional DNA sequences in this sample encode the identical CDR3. Here the CDR3 DNA reads TGTGCCAGCAGTCCCAGGGGGAACACTGAAGCTTTCTTT. This encodes CASSPRGNTEAFF. The genes are TRBV27 and TRBJ1-1; maybe TRBD1 (6 bases). Germline assignment: CDR1 MNHEY and CDR2 SMNVEV (reference sequence). V shed 5 bases and J shed 1 base, with 8 bases lying between them. CDR3 length: 13 residues.

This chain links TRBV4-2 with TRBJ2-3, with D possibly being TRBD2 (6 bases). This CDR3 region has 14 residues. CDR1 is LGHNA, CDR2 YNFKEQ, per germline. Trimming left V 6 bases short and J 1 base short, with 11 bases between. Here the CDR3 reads CASSKGEGTDTQYF. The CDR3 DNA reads TGTGCCAGCAGTAAAGGGGAGGGCACAGATACGCAGTATTTT.